The T cell receptor beta chain described here comes from a study of blood T cell repertoires in COVID-19. Study overall: From T cells, B-cell-depleted T cells, or PBMCs came the material, which was cDNA or gDNA.

This clone has a handful of counts. Trimming took 0 bases from V and 10 from J, leaving 8 bases between them. This CDR3 comprises 12 residues. Per the germline V gene, CDR1 is SGHRS and CDR2 is YFSETQ. TCRdb keeps only in-frame clones here, not all; method: immunoSEQ multiplex PCR. The repertoire consists of about 200,000 clones, with around three quarters occurring once and the leading ten covering roughly 6%. The chain employs TRBV5-1 and TRBJ2-1, with D tentatively TRBD2 (6 bases). The sequenced sample was peripheral blood. The receptor was derived from a woman in her 70s with acute or convalescent COVID-19. CDR3 residues: CASSLAGDEQFF. The CDR3 DNA reads TGCGCCAGCAGCTTGGCGGGGGACGAGCAGTTCTTC.